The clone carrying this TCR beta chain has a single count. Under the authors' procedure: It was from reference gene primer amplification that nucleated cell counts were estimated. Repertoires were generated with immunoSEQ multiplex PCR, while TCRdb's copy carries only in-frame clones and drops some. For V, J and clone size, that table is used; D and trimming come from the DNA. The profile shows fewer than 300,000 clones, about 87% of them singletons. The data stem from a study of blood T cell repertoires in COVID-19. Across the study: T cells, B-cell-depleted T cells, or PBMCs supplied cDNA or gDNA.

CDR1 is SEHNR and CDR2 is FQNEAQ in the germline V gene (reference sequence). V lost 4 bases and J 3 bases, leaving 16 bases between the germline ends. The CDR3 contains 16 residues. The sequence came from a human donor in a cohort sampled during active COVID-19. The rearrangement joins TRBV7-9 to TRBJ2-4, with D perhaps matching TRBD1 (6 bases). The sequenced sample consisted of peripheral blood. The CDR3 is CASSSRGSVGKNIQYF. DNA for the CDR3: TGTGCCAGCAGCTCAAGGGGGAGCGTAGGCAAAAACATTCAGTACTTC.